This T cell receptor beta chain is from a study of blood T cell repertoires in COVID-19. Sequenced by immunoSEQ multiplex PCR; TCRdb stores in-frame clones only, minus some. This sample carries approximately 65,000 clones, 88% of them seen once, and the ten largest clones take approximately 4.7%. Sequencing used peripheral blood. This receptor was identified in a human donor in a cohort sampled during active COVID-19.

The CDR3, as DNA: TGTGCCACCAGTGGGGGGGGACTGCGGGATACGCAGTATTTT. It is translated as CATSGGGLRDTQYF. J is TRBJ2-3 and V is TRBV24-1; 7 positions match TRBD2. The ends lost 5 bases at V and 6 bases at J; junction bases unmatched: 7. Germline-derived CDR1 and CDR2 are KGHDR and SFDVKD. The CDR3 totals 14 residues.